This T cell receptor beta chain comes out of a study of shared clonotypes between healthy human individuals. Turning to the study itself: CD4 naive and memory got three plates each, CD8 naive two, CD8 memory one.

Whole-study results and caveats: Several donors held around 5% of naive CD4 clonotypes in common. Non-shared clonotypes had lower generation probabilities than clonotypes shared by all four sorted-subset donors.

Turning to this clone: The antigen is not known.

This CDR3 has 12 amino acids. Trimming took off 6 bases at V and 3 bases at J, with 9 bases between the two ends. The V gene's germline CDR1 is MNHEY and CDR2 SMNVEV (reference sequence). In the naive CD8 group, cells lacked CD45RO and were positively selected for CCR7, so terminally differentiated effector memory CD45RA+ cells were left out. At deep level, the assay was performed. Assay: immunoSEQ multiplex PCR; the TCRdb copy retains only in-frame clones and omits some. The table lists about 2 million clones, just under 95% of them singletons. The receptor's source is a man aged 18 to 29 in good health. The rearrangement uses TRBV27 and TRBJ2-7, with D perhaps TRBD1 or TRBD2 (5 bases each). Sequencing was performed on naive CD8+ T cells sorted from blood. For the CDR3, the DNA is TGTGCCAGCAGGGGGGAGAGCTACGAGCAGTACTTC. This codes for CASRGESYEQYF.